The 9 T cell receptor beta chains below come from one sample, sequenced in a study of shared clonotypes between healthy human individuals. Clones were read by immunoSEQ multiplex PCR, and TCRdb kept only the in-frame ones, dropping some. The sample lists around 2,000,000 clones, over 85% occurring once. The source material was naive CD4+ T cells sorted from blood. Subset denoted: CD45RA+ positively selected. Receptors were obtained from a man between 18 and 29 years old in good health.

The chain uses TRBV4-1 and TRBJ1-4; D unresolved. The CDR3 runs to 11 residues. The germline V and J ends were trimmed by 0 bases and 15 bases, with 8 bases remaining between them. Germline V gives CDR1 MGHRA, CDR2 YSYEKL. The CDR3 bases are TGCGCCAGCAGCCAAGAGAGGACCTTGTTTTTT. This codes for CASSQERTLFF.

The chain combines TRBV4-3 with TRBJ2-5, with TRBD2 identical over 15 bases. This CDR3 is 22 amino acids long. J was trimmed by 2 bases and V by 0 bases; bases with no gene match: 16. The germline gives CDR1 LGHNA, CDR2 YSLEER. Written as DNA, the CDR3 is TGCGCCAGCAGCCAAGATTTCCCCGGGGGACTAGCGGGAGGAGGAGGGCAAGAGACCCAGTACTTC. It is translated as CASSQDFPGGLAGGGGQETQYF.

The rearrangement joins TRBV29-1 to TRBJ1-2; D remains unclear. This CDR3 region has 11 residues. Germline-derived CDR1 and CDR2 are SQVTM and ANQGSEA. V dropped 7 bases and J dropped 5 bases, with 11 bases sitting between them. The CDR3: CSALTEYGYTF. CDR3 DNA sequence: TGCAGCGCTCTAACAGAATATGGCTACACCTTC.

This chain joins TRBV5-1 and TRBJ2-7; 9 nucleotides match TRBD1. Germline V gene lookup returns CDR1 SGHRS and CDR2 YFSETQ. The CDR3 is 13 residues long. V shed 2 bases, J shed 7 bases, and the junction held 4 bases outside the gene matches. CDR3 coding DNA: TGCGCCAGCAGCTTCGGGACAGGGAGTGAGCAGTACTTC. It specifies CASSFGTGSEQYF.

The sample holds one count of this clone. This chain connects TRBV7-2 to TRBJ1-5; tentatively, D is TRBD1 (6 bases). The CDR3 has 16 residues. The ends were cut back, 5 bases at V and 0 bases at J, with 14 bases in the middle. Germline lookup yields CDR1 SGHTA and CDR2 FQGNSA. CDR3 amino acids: CASSPWTDISNQPQHF. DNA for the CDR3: TGTGCCAGCAGCCCCTGGACAGACATTAGCAATCAGCCCCAGCATTTT.

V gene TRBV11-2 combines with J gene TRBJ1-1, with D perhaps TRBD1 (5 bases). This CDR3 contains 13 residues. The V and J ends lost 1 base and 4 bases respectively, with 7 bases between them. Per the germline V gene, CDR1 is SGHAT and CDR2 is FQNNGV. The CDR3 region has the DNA TGTGCCAGCAGCTTAGCGGGGCGCACTGAAGCTTTCTTT. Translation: CASSLAGRTEAFF. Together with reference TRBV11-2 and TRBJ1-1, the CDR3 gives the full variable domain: EAGVAQSPRYKIIEKRQSVAFWCNPISGHATLYWYQQILGQGPKLLIQFQNNGVVDDSQLPKDRFSAERLKGVDSTLKIQPAKLEDSAVYLCASSLAGRTEAFFGQGTRLTVV.

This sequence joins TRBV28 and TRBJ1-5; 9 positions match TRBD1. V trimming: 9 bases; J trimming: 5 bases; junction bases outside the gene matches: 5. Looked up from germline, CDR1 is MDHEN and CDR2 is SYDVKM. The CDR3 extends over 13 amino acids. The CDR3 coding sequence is TGTGCCAGTACAGGGGGCAGGGATCAGCCCCAGCATTTT. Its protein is CASTGGRDQPQHF.

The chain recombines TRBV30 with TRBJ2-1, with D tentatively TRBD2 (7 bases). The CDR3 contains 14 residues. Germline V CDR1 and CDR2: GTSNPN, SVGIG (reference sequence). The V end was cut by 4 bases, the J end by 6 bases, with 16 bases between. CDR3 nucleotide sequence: TGTGCCTGGACCGGGGGGCAGGGGAGCAATGAGCAGTTCTTC. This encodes CAWTGGQGSNEQFF.

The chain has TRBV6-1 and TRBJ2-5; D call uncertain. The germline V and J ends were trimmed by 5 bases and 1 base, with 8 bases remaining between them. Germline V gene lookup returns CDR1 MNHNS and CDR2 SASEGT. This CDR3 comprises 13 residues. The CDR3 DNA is TGTGCCAGCAGTAGGGTGCCCCAAGAGACCCAGTACTTC. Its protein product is CASSRVPQETQYF.